The rows below give T cell receptor beta chains drawn from one sample of a study of blood T cell repertoires in COVID-19. Using immunoSEQ multiplex PCR, the repertoire was profiled, and TCRdb retains in-frame clones only, with some absent. The sample yields about 59,000 clones, around 79% seen once. The sample was peripheral blood. The receptors were gathered from a woman between 45 and 65 years old with active or convalescent COVID-19. Both conserved end residues are trimmed from each CDR3.

>TRBJ2-1|TRBV2
ASSPWTSGRSSYNEQF
>TRBJ1-1|TRBV5-1
ASSLMQGNTEAF
>TRBJ1-1|TRBV11-2
ASSLANYTGGRRYTEAF
>TRBJ1-2|TRBV5-1
ASSPGQYGYT
>TRBJ2-7|TRBV15
ATSRVAAPNYEQY
>TRBJ2-1|TRBV24-1
ATSEGGRGGYNEQF
>TRBJ2-6|TRBV10-1
ASSSDSSGANVLT
>TRBJ2-7|TRBV30
AWSPVTAEQY
>TRBJ2-2|TRBV11-2
ASRPGLGGTGELF
>TRBJ2-1|TRBV5-1
ASSLSGLTETEF
>TRBJ2-3|TRBV6-5
ASYLGGTDTQY
>TRBJ2-5|TRBV7-2
ASSRLRRDEETQY
>TRBJ1-6|TRBV7-9
ASGQTENSPLH
>TRBJ1-2|TRBV7-2
ASSAGQGTYGYT
>TRBJ2-7|TRBV10-3
AISNPGTRGEQY
>TRBJ1-5|TRBV11-2
ASSFGQGNQPQH
>TRBJ1-4|TRBV27
ASSPGTVPNEKLF
>TRBJ2-1|TRBV27
ASSPLRVAGALSYNEQF
>TRBJ1-1|TRBV2
ASSLDRGLTEAF
>TRBJ1-1|TRBV6-4
ASSELPGTGTRGTEAF
>TRBJ2-3|TRBV2
ASSAPGLRETDTQY
>TRBJ2-7|TRBV7-2
ASSLETGGYEQY
>TRBJ1-2|TRBV7-8
ASSLANNYGYT
>TRBJ2-3|TRBV6-1
ASSESTGGPDTQY
>TRBJ1-2|TRBV3-1/TRBV3-2
ASRPQGGDYGYT
>TRBJ1-1|TRBV7-8
ASSLDSNTEAF
>TRBJ2-7|TRBV30
ALWGTGASYEQY
>TRBJ2-3|TRBV24-1
ATSDLSGSGDTQY
>TRBJ2-2|TRBV5-4
ASRLQGAVTGELF
>TRBJ2-4|TRBV6-4
ASSDSRASGRVAKNIQY
>TRBJ1-4|TRBV7-6
ASSLAGRGHAPGEKLF
>TRBJ2-7|TRBV29-1
SVDGTGNEQY
>TRBJ2-3|TRBV21-1
ASSKEGACTDTQY
>TRBJ2-1|TRBV19
ASSIGLRGHEQF
>TRBJ2-3|TRBV3-1/TRBV3-2
ASSQRTGVGDTQY
>TRBJ2-4|TRBV18
ASSPPSGGHIQY
>TRBJ2-3|TRBV25-1
ASRVQGAPSDTQY